The 29 T cell receptor beta chains reported below all come from one sample, sequenced in a study of technical replicates of blood from a handful of donors (dated by TCRdb to about 2017). The library was made by the immunoSEQ multiplex PCR assay. The table comes from immuneACCESS by way of TCRdb, which keeps in-frame sequences with V and J called. Part of the clones is missing from these tables; in studies checked, under half for an unresolved V gene and the rest for unknown reasons. Within this sample are tens of thousands of clones, with 95% to 98% of them counted one time only. The leading ten clones occupy approximately 0.2% of the sample. Input material: T cells isolated from PBMCs. The receptors were sampled from a human donor in good health.

CDR3 in amino acids: CASSLYRFSTNEKLFF. In nucleotides, the CDR3 is TGTGCCAGCAGCCTCTACAGGTTTTCAACTAATGAAAAACTGTTTTTT. The chain carries TRBV7-8 and TRBJ1-4; D perhaps matches TRBD1 (5 bases). The CDR3 extends over 16 amino acids. Looked up from germline, CDR1 is SGHVS and CDR2 is FQNEAQ. Trimming removed 5 bases at V and 0 bases at J, with 13 bases between.

This chain connects TRBV10-1 to TRBJ1-5; 10 bases agree with TRBD1. Germline assignment: CDR1 WNHNN and CDR2 SYGVQD (reference sequence). The CDR3 is 13 amino acids. V was clipped by 7 bases and J by 7 bases; unmatched bases: 4. In nucleotides, the CDR3 is TGCGCCAGCATAGGGACAGGGGAGCAGCCCCAGCATTTT. Its translation is CASIGTGEQPQHF.

The chain employs TRBV4-1 and TRBJ1-5, with 8 bases matching TRBD1. The germline V gene has CDR1 MGHRA and CDR2 YSYEKL. This CDR3 is built from 15 residues. V shed 1 base and J 5 bases; nucleotides not matched to a gene: 4. For the CDR3, the DNA is TGCGCCAGCAGCCAAGGAGTGACAGGGGATCAGCCCCAGCATTTT. This codes for CASSQGVTGDQPQHF.

CDR3: CASSFFAGTYEQYF. CDR3 sequence (DNA): TGTGCCAGCAGTTTCTTTGCAGGGACTTACGAGCAGTACTTC. The chain couples TRBV28 to TRBJ2-7; a possible D gene is TRBD2 (6 bases). This CDR3 spans 14 amino acids. CDR1 and CDR2 from the germline V gene are MDHEN and SYDVKM. The germline V and J ends were trimmed by 3 bases and 4 bases, with 13 bases remaining between them.

This sequence joins TRBV6-1 and TRBJ1-1, with D possibly matching TRBD1 (6 bases). V was clipped by 2 bases and J by 8 bases, with 12 bases between them. Looked up from germline, CDR1 is MNHNS and CDR2 is SASEGT. This CDR3 contains 13 residues. CDR3 sequence (DNA): TGTGCCAGCAGTGAAAGACAGGCTGGGGAAGCTTTCTTT. This encodes CASSERQAGEAFF.

The chain links TRBV28 to TRBJ1-2; D perhaps matches TRBD1 (6 bases). Germline V CDR1 and CDR2: MDHEN, SYDVKM. The CDR3 loop spans 13 amino acids. The V and J ends lost 5 bases and 2 bases respectively, with 9 bases between them. The CDR3 region has the DNA TGTGCCAGCAGTCTAGGACAGAACTATGGCTACACCTTC. Its translation: CASSLGQNYGYTF.

The genes are TRBV13 and TRBJ1-1; D call uncertain. CDR3 length: 18 amino acids. The ends were cut back, 2 bases at V and 2 bases at J, with 21 bases in the middle. Germline CDR1 reads PRHDT; CDR2 reads FYEKMQ (reference sequence). This CDR3 reads CASSLLLSRIGRNTEAFF. For the CDR3, the DNA is TGTGCCAGCAGCTTACTGCTTTCCCGAATTGGCCGCAACACTGAAGCTTTCTTT. The full variable domain, in which reference TRBV13 and TRBJ1-1 provide the parts outside the CDR3, is AAGVIQSPRHLIKEKRETATLKCYPIPRHDTVYWYQQGPGQDPQFLISFYEKMQSDKGSIPDRFSAQQFSDYHSELNMSSLELGDSALYFCASSLLLSRIGRNTEAFFGQGTRLTVV.

V gene TRBV10-3 combines with J gene TRBJ2-3; D ambiguous. CDR1 ENHRY and CDR2 SYGVKD come from the germline V gene. Trimming took off 0 bases at V and 6 bases at J, with 10 bases between the two ends. The CDR3 consists of 14 residues. CDR3 loop: CAISESLTSDTQYF. The CDR3, as DNA: TGTGCCATCAGTGAGTCGCTCACTTCGGATACGCAGTATTTT.

This chain connects TRBV28 to TRBJ1-1, with 7 bases that match TRBD1. With 1 base clipped from V and 3 bases from J, the junction kept 2 bases outside the gene matches. CDR1 is MDHEN, CDR2 SYDVKM, per germline. The CDR3 is 14 residues long. The CDR3 spells CASSLSGGDTEAFF. In DNA, the CDR3 is TGTGCCAGCAGTTTATCAGGGGGTGACACTGAAGCTTTCTTT. Looking up the rest from reference TRBV28 and TRBJ1-1 gives the full variable domain: DVKVTQSSRYLVKRTGEKVFLECVQDMDHENMFWYRQDPGLGLRLIYFSYDVKMKEKGDIPEGYSVSREKKERFSLILESASTNQTSMYLCASSLSGGDTEAFFGQGTRLTVV.

The chain joins TRBV7-3 to TRBJ2-3; D is possibly TRBD1 (5 bases). The germline CDR1 and CDR2 sequences are SGHTA and FQGTGA. The CDR3 has 11 amino acids. V gave up 7 bases and J gave up 4 bases, with 6 bases separating them. For the CDR3, the DNA is TGTGCCAGCAAAGGGGCAGATACGCAGTATTTT. This gives the protein CASKGADTQYF.

The rearrangement links TRBV15 to TRBJ1-1; D is unresolved. Germline V lookup: CDR1 LNHNV, CDR2 YYDKDF (reference sequence). V lost 3 bases to trimming and J lost 7 bases, with 12 bases between them. This CDR3 region has 13 residues. CDR3 loop: CATSRGEQSEAFF. In DNA, the CDR3 is TGTGCCACCAGCAGGGGAGAACAAAGTGAAGCTTTCTTT. Drawing the rest from reference TRBV15 and TRBJ1-1, the complete variable domain is DAMVIQNPRYQVTQFGKPVTLSCSQTLNHNVMYWYQQKSSQAPKLLFHYYDKDFNNEADTPDNFQSRRPNTSFCFLDIRSPGLGDTAMYLCATSRGEQSEAFFGQGTRLTVV.

The chain couples TRBV28 to TRBJ1-2; 8 positions agree with TRBD1. The CDR3 length is 14 residues. The V gene end was trimmed by 6 bases and the J gene end by 8 bases; junction bases not matched to a gene: 11. Germline CDR1 MDHEN, CDR2 SYDVKM. Here the CDR3 reads CASSQPGQVSGYTF. The CDR3 nucleotides read TGTGCCAGCAGCCAGCCGGGACAGGTATCGGGCTACACCTTC.

In its sample, this clone was seen once. The chain joins TRBV2 to TRBJ2-2, with TRBD2 identical over 13 bases. V was pared by 8 bases and J by 1 base, with 7 bases of the junction left unmatched. CDR1 is SNHLY, CDR2 FYNNEI, per germline. This CDR3 is built from 17 residues. The CDR3 loop is CASFLGLAGENTGELFF. DNA for the CDR3: TGTGCCAGCTTCCTCGGACTAGCGGGAGAGAACACCGGGGAGCTGTTTTTT.

V and J are TRBV5-4 and TRBJ1-2; the match to TRBD1 covers 8 bases. The CDR3 has 13 residues. The trim removed 2 bases at V and 8 bases at J, leaving 5 bases unmatched. Germline V gives CDR1 SGHNT, CDR2 YYREEE (reference sequence). CDR3 loop: CASSFQGALGYTF. The CDR3 nucleotides are TGTGCCAGCAGCTTCCAGGGGGCGCTGGGCTACACCTTC.

This rearrangement joins TRBV30 to TRBJ2-1; perhaps TRBD2 as D (6 bases). This CDR3 region has 12 residues. The V end was cut by 4 bases, the J end by 9 bases, with 13 bases between. Germline lookup yields CDR1 GTSNPN and CDR2 SVGIG (reference sequence). Here the CDR3 reads CAWTKLAGEQFF. As DNA, the CDR3 is TGTGCCTGGACCAAACTAGCCGGTGAGCAGTTCTTC.

This clone was counted a single time. The V and J genes are TRBV13 and TRBJ2-5, with TRBD2 matching 9 bases. Germline loops: CDR1 PRHDT, CDR2 FYEKMQ (reference sequence). The CDR3 sequence is 16 residues long. With 0 bases clipped from V and 4 bases from J, the junction kept 6 bases outside the gene matches. CDR3 nucleotide sequence: TGTGCCAGCAGCTTAGGGCGGGAGGGCCATCGAGAGACCCAGTACTTC. This translates into CASSLGREGHRETQYF.

This clone was counted once. This rearrangement joins TRBV18 to TRBJ2-1; D is perhaps TRBD2 (5 bases). V lost 1 base to trimming and J lost 2 bases, with 9 bases between them. The CDR3 spans 15 residues. Looked up from germline, CDR1 is KGHSH and CDR2 is LQKENI. Here the CDR3 reads CASSPQDSPYNEQFF. CDR3 DNA sequence: TGTGCCAGCTCACCACAGGACTCCCCCTACAATGAGCAGTTCTTC.

The chain couples TRBV11-2 to TRBJ1-1; D gene unclear. Germline values: CDR1 SGHAT, CDR2 FQNNGV. The CDR3 totals 15 residues. V was shortened by 1 base and J by 7 bases, with 16 bases between the two germline ends. Here the CDR3 DNA reads TGTGCCAGCAGCTTAGCGGCCAGGACGGGGTATGAAGCTTTCTTT. Its translation is CASSLAARTGYEAFF.

V usage is TRBV5-1 and J usage is TRBJ1-2; the match to TRBD1 covers 7 bases. The length of the CDR3 is 16 residues. Unmatched junction bases numbered 13, after V lost 4 bases and J lost 4 bases. Germline values: CDR1 SGHRS, CDR2 YFSETQ. The CDR3, as DNA: TGCGCCAGCAGCGCCGGGACAGCTATTTATGGCTATGGCTACACCTTC. This gives the protein CASSAGTAIYGYGYTF.

Notes on this clone: Relative to the germline gene, one junction end is altered; a read error may explain this. The V and J genes are TRBV5-6 and TRBJ1-4, with D hard to call. CDR3 length equals 17 residues. The germline CDR1 and CDR2 sequences are SGHDT and YYEEEE. This CDR3 is CASSLAGILLNYEKLFF. As DNA, the CDR3 is TGTGCCAGTAGCTTGGCGGGGATCCTCCTTAATTACGAAAAACTGTTTTTT. Filled out from reference TRBV5-6 and TRBJ1-4, the complete variable domain reads DAGVTQSPTHLIKTRGQQVTLRCSPKSGHDTVSWYQQALGQGPQFIFQYYEEEERQRGNFPDRFSGHQFPNYSSELNVNALLLGDSALYLCASSLAGILLNYEKLFFGSGTQLSVL.

V is TRBV2 and J is TRBJ2-3; 8 bases match TRBD2. V trimming: 5 bases; J trimming: 4 bases; junction bases outside the gene matches: 14. CDR3 length: 17 amino acids. Germline lookup yields CDR1 SNHLY and CDR2 FYNNEI. CDR3 sequence reads: CASSPKKASGSADTQYF. The CDR3, as DNA: TGTGCCAGCAGTCCCAAGAAGGCCAGCGGGAGCGCAGATACGCAGTATTTT.

V is TRBV7-2 and J is TRBJ2-1, with 10 bases fitting TRBD2. The V gene's germline CDR1 is SGHTA and CDR2 FQGNSA. This CDR3 has 14 amino acids. J gave up 5 bases and V 6 bases, and 4 bases lay outside the gene matches. CDR3 region: CASRGLASDNEQFF. Written as DNA, the CDR3 is TGTGCCAGCAGGGGACTAGCGTCTGACAATGAGCAGTTCTTC.

This sequence joins TRBV9 and TRBJ2-2, with a weak D call TRBD2 (6 bases). Germline assignment: CDR1 SGDLS and CDR2 YYNGEE. Trimming took off 3 bases at V and 3 bases at J, with 15 bases between the two ends. This CDR3 has 16 residues. The CDR3 DNA reads as TGTGCCAGCAGCGAGAGACGGGAGAGGTACACCGGGGAGCTGTTTTTT. This encodes CASSERRERYTGELFF.

V gene TRBV10-2 combines with J gene TRBJ1-1; 7 nucleotides agree with TRBD1. J was trimmed by 5 bases and V by 7 bases; bases with no gene match: 7. CDR3 length: 13 amino acids. Germline V lookup: CDR1 WSHSY, CDR2 SAAADI. The CDR3 DNA is TGCGCCAGCAACCAGGGGGTGAGGACTGAAGCTTTCTTT. This translates into CASNQGVRTEAFF.

The chain is built from TRBV19 and TRBJ2-7, with a tentative D call TRBD2 (6 bases). This CDR3 is 15 amino acids long. Trimming left V 5 bases short and J 2 bases short, with 16 bases between. Germline V lookup: CDR1 LNHDA, CDR2 SQIVND (reference sequence). The CDR3 DNA reads as TGTGCCAGTAGTCAAAGTAGCGGACCTACCTACGAGCAGTACTTC. Its translation is CASSQSSGPTYEQYF.

The rearrangement joins TRBV19 to TRBJ1-3; a weak D match, TRBD1 (5 bases). The CDR3 length is 14 residues. Germline CDR1 and CDR2: LNHDA and SQIVND (reference sequence). Between the trimmed V and J ends, which lost 10 bases and 0 bases, there was a span of 13 bases. CDR3: CATGGYRSGNTIYF. CDR3 bases: TGTGCCACGGGGGGTTACCGCTCTGGAAACACCATATATTTT.

The genes are TRBV9 and TRBJ2-5; 8 bases are shared with TRBD2. The ends lost 3 bases at V and 4 bases at J; junction bases unmatched: 5. CDR1 SGDLS and CDR2 YYNGEE come from the germline V gene. There are 14 residues in the CDR3. In DNA form, the CDR3 reads TGTGCCAGCAGCGCGGGACTAGTTCTAGAGACCCAGTACTTC. Translating it yields CASSAGLVLETQYF.

The rearrangement uses TRBV9 and TRBJ2-3, with D hard to call. The CDR3 runs to 14 residues. The V gene's germline CDR1 is SGDLS and CDR2 YYNGEE. Deletions cut 0 bases from V and 3 bases from J, with 8 bases between. The CDR3 DNA is TGTGCCAGCAGCGTAGACGGAGTAACAGATACGCAGTATTTT. This sequence encodes CASSVDGVTDTQYF.

The chain is built from TRBV5-1 and TRBJ1-1; 8 bases match TRBD1. The CDR3 runs to 14 residues. Germline values: CDR1 SGHRS, CDR2 YFSETQ. V lost 4 bases, J lost 1 base, and 3 bases stayed unmatched. CDR3 in amino acids: CASSPGTGNTEAFF. The CDR3 bases are TGCGCCAGCAGCCCAGGGACAGGGAACACTGAAGCTTTCTTT.